The 27 T cell receptor beta chains in this list originate from one sample, sequenced in a study of blood T cell repertoires in COVID-19. Clones were read by immunoSEQ multiplex PCR, and TCRdb kept only the in-frame ones, dropping some. The data show roughly 75,000 clones, with roughly nine tenths seen just once and about a sixth held by the top ten. Sequencing was carried out using peripheral blood. The origin of the receptors is a man older than 75 in a cohort sampled during active COVID-19.

The chain joins TRBV2 to TRBJ2-5; tentatively, D is TRBD1 (5 bases). Germline V gene lookup returns CDR1 SNHLY and CDR2 FYNNEI. The CDR3 runs to 13 residues. V was clipped by 6 bases and J by 4 bases, with 12 bases between them. The CDR3 region is CASRSGLVETQYF. The CDR3 coding sequence is TGTGCCAGCAGGTCAGGGTTGGTAGAGACCCAGTACTTC.

This sequence joins TRBV2 and TRBJ1-5, with D perhaps TRBD1 (6 bases). CDR3 size: 14 residues. Germline V lookup: CDR1 SNHLY, CDR2 FYNNEI. Trimming removed 6 bases at V and 6 bases at J, with 15 bases between. CDR3 protein: CASRLTGMSQPQHF. The CDR3 coding sequence is TGTGCCAGCAGGCTAACAGGGATGAGTCAGCCCCAGCATTTT.

V and J are TRBV3-1 (or the pseudogene TRBV3-2) and TRBJ2-5; 11 bases align to TRBD2. This CDR3 comprises 16 residues. The V segment lost 1 base and the J segment 5 bases; nucleotides outside the gene matches: 6. In germline, CDR1 is LGHDT, CDR2 YNNKEL (reference sequence). The CDR3 DNA sequence: TGTGCCAGCAGCCAAGCGGTAGCGGGGGGGACTGAGACCCAGTACTTC. The encoded protein is CASSQAVAGGTETQYF.

The chain uses TRBV28 and TRBJ2-2; 7 bases are shared with TRBD2. CDR1 and CDR2 from the germline V gene are MDHEN and SYDVKM. This CDR3 has 14 residues. V lost 5 bases and J lost 7; bases outside the gene matches: 7. The CDR3: CASSPMPGGGELFF. CDR3 bases: TGTGCCAGCAGTCCAATGCCGGGAGGCGGGGAGCTGTTTTTT.

The chain is built from TRBV5-6 and TRBJ1-2, with 7 bases that match TRBD1. Germline CDR1 reads SGHDT; CDR2 reads YYEEEE. Unmatched junction bases numbered 6, after V lost 4 bases and J lost 6 bases. CDR3 length: 13 amino acids. CDR3: CASSPGQDHGYTF. The CDR3 DNA reads as TGTGCCAGCAGCCCAGGACAGGATCATGGCTACACCTTC.

The chain couples TRBV6-6 to TRBJ2-6; 7 positions match TRBD1. Trimming at V came to 9 bases and at J to 0 bases, leaving 8 bases not matched to a gene. The CDR3 extends over 16 amino acids. CDR1 and CDR2 (germline): MNHNY, SVGAGI (reference sequence). CDR3 sequence reads: CASSRTGSSGANVLTF. CDR3 bases: TGTGCCAGTTCCAGGACAGGTAGCTCTGGGGCCAACGTCCTGACTTTC.

This chain connects TRBV5-1 to TRBJ1-2; D perhaps matches TRBD1 (6 bases). In germline, CDR1 is SGHRS, CDR2 YFSETQ. V was shortened by 0 bases and J by 8 bases, with 14 bases between the two germline ends. The length of the CDR3 is 14 residues. The CDR3 DNA reads TGCGCCAGCAGCTTGGGGACCGGGGGGCTAGGCTACACCTTC. Its protein is CASSLGTGGLGYTF.

This rearrangement joins TRBV24-1 to TRBJ2-3; D unclear. Trimming shortened V by 2 bases and J by 5 bases, and 4 bases separated the two germline ends. Germline lookup yields CDR1 KGHDR and CDR2 SFDVKD. This CDR3 contains 12 residues. CDR3 in DNA: TGTGCCACCAGTGATTCTGTAGATACGCAGTATTTT. Its protein product is CATSDSVDTQYF.

The chain couples TRBV24-1 to TRBJ2-1; the D is unclear. CDR1 is KGHDR and CDR2 is SFDVKD in the germline V gene. CDR3 length: 11 residues. V shed 5 bases and J shed 8 bases, with 6 bases lying between them. CDR3 nucleotides: TGTGCCACCAGTGGGGCCTATGAGCAGTTCTTC. Translation: CATSGAYEQFF.

V and J are TRBV5-1 and TRBJ2-3, with D perhaps matching TRBD2 (6 bases). This CDR3 spans 16 amino acids. CDR1 and CDR2 from the germline V gene are SGHRS and YFSETQ. V was pared by 0 bases and J by 0 bases, with 11 bases between. The CDR3 sequence: CASSLAGLASTDTQYF. CDR3 sequence (DNA): TGCGCCAGCAGCTTGGCCGGGCTAGCGAGCACAGATACGCAGTATTTT.

This chain links TRBV5-4 with TRBJ1-6; D may be TRBD1 (5 bases). Germline assignment: CDR1 SGHNT and CDR2 YYREEE (reference sequence). The CDR3 totals 14 residues. The V end was cut by 5 bases, the J end by 10 bases, with 16 bases between. The CDR3 DNA follows: TGTGCCAGCAGTCAGGACCCCGGACAATCACCCCTCCACTTT. As protein: CASSQDPGQSPLHF.

This chain links TRBV18 with TRBJ2-1; D is unresolved. The CDR3 has 14 amino acids. Trimming took off 3 bases at V and 3 bases at J, with 9 bases between the two ends. CDR1 KGHSH and CDR2 LQKENI come from the germline V gene. The DNA of the CDR3 is TGTGCCAGCTCACCCCTCGGAGTCTACAATGAGCAGTTCTTC. This translates into CASSPLGVYNEQFF.

The V gene is TRBV19, the J gene TRBJ1-2, with D perhaps matching TRBD1 (6 bases). The V end lost 5 bases, the J end lost 6 bases, and 10 bases lay between the germline ends. The CDR3 is 12 amino acids. Germline V gene lookup returns CDR1 LNHDA and CDR2 SQIVND (reference sequence). CDR3 sequence: CASSQSGDGYTF. In DNA, the CDR3 is TGTGCCAGTAGTCAATCAGGGGATGGCTACACCTTC.

The chain carries TRBV25-1 and TRBJ2-1; 9 bases are a match to TRBD2. The CDR3 covers 16 residues. V shed 2 bases and J 1 base; nucleotides not matched to a gene: 3. The germline V gene has CDR1 MGHDK and CDR2 SYGVNS. The CDR3 DNA reads as TGTGCCAGCAGTGAACCAGGACTAGCGTCCTACAATGAGCAGTTCTTC. Its translation: CASSEPGLASYNEQFF.

The chain uses TRBV2 and TRBJ2-7; TRBD2 matches 7 bases. V shed 9 bases and J 0 bases; nucleotides not matched to a gene: 8. Germline lookup yields CDR1 SNHLY and CDR2 FYNNEI. The CDR3 consists of 14 residues. The CDR3 bases are TGTGCCAGTCTTAGCGGGCCAAGCTCCTACGAGCAGTACGTC. Its protein product is CASLSGPSSYEQYV.

V gene TRBV7-3 combines with J gene TRBJ2-1; the match to TRBD2 covers 14 bases. The CDR3 extends over 14 amino acids. Losses at the gene ends were 5 bases for V and 10 bases for J; bases not matched to a gene: 4. Germline-derived CDR1 and CDR2 are SGHTA and FQGTGA. CDR3 nucleotide sequence: TGTGCCAGCAGCCGGACTAGCGGGGGGCGGGAGCAGTTCTTC. This sequence encodes CASSRTSGGREQFF. The entire variable domain, with the rest obtained from reference TRBV7-3 and TRBJ2-1, is as follows: GAGVSQTPSNKVTEKGKYVELRCDPISGHTALYWYRQSLGQGPEFLIYFQGTGAADDSGLPNDRFFAVRPEGSVSTLKIQRTERGDSAVYLCASSRTSGGREQFFGPGTRLTVL.

V is TRBV12-5 and J is TRBJ2-3, with 9 bases that match TRBD2. The CDR3 extends over 17 amino acids. Germline CDR1 reads LGHNT; CDR2 reads FRNRAP. The J segment lost 2 bases and the V segment lost 3 bases, leaving 9 bases of the junction unmatched. CDR3 sequence: CASGLPLAGDNTDTQYF. CDR3 DNA sequence: TGTGCTAGTGGTTTACCGTTAGCGGGGGACAACACAGATACGCAGTATTTT. Using reference TRBV12-5 and TRBJ2-3 for the parts outside the CDR3, the full variable domain is DARVTQTPRHKVTEMGQEVTMRCQPILGHNTVFWYRQTMMQGLELLAYFRNRAPLDDSGMPKDRFSAEMPDATLATLKIQPSEPRDSAVYFCASGLPLAGDNTDTQYFGPGTRLTVL.

The CDR3 is CASSLAGGPPYEQYF. Here the CDR3 DNA reads TGCGCCAGCAGCTTGGCCGGAGGTCCTCCCTACGAGCAGTACTTC. The genes are TRBV5-1 and TRBJ2-7; D possibly corresponds to TRBD2 (5 bases). V dropped 0 bases and J dropped 2 bases, with 12 bases sitting between them. Germline V gene sequence: CDR1 SGHRS, CDR2 YFSETQ. The CDR3 runs 15 residues.

The rearrangement uses TRBV6-6 and TRBJ2-3; TRBD2 matches at 8 bases. CDR1 is MNHNY and CDR2 is SVGAGI in the germline V gene (reference sequence). This CDR3 has 16 residues. The V and J ends lost 6 bases and 2 bases, in that order; junction bases with no gene match: 10. As DNA, the CDR3 is TGTGCCAGCAGCCCCTTTGGCGGGGGGACCACAGATACGCAGTATTTT. This gives the protein CASSPFGGGTTDTQYF.

This chain joins TRBV19 and TRBJ2-6, with 7 nucleotides matching TRBD1. V lost 10 bases, J lost 0 bases, and 6 bases stayed unmatched. Looked up from germline, CDR1 is LNHDA and CDR2 is SQIVND (reference sequence). The CDR3 length is 15 residues. The DNA of the CDR3 is TGTGCCACCGGGACAGTCTCCTCTGGGGCCAACGTCCTGACTTTC. Encoded protein: CATGTVSSGANVLTF. The full variable domain, in which reference TRBV19 and TRBJ2-6 provide the parts outside the CDR3, is DGGITQSPKYLFRKEGQNVTLSCEQNLNHDAMYWYRQDPGQGLRLIYYSQIVNDFQKGDIAEGYSVSREKKESFPLTVTSAQKNPTAFYLCATGTVSSGANVLTFGAGSRLTVL.

V gene TRBV6-7 combines with J gene TRBJ2-3, with D tentatively TRBD2 (6 bases). TRBV6-7 is flagged as an ORF with uncertain function. The germline V and J ends were trimmed by 1 base and 9 bases, with 17 bases remaining between them. The CDR3 runs 15 residues. The CDR3 sequence is CASSYLGTPRRTQYF. CDR3 in DNA: TGTGCCAGCAGTTACTTGGGGACTCCCCGAAGGACGCAGTATTTT.

This clone was seen only once. The chain combines TRBV4-2 with TRBJ1-4; D is unresolved. This CDR3 region has 15 residues. Germline CDR1 LGHNA, CDR2 YNFKEQ. Trimming removed 0 bases from V and 5 bases from J, with 10 bases in between. The CDR3 nucleotides read TGTGCCAGCAGCCAAGAAGGTCGGAGCAATGAAAAACTGTTTTTT. Translated, it gives CASSQEGRSNEKLFF.

CDR3 DNA: TGTGCCATCAGTGAGCGTACCGACATTCATGAGCAGTTCTTC. Its translation: CAISERTDIHEQFF. The chain couples TRBV10-3 to TRBJ2-1; D is undetermined. The ends were cut back, 2 bases at V and 8 bases at J, with 13 bases in the middle. Germline V gene sequence: CDR1 ENHRY, CDR2 SYGVKD. This CDR3 has 14 residues.

The chain joins TRBV7-2 to TRBJ1-2; 7 bases are shared with TRBD1. The CDR3 contains 15 residues. V was pared by 1 base and J by 5 bases, with 7 bases of the junction left unmatched. Germline V lookup: CDR1 SGHTA, CDR2 FQGNSA. CDR3 residues: CASSLGAGGQYGYTF. For the CDR3, the DNA is TGTGCCAGCAGCTTAGGGGCAGGGGGTCAGTATGGCTACACCTTC.

The genes are TRBV18 and TRBJ1-1; the match to TRBD1 covers 7 bases. CDR3 length: 15 residues. Germline V gene sequence: CDR1 KGHSH, CDR2 LQKENI. V lost 2 bases, J lost 1 base, and 4 bases stayed unmatched. CDR3 DNA sequence: TGTGCCAGCTCACCAGGAGGGGGCCAGAACACTGAAGCTTTCTTT. Translated: CASSPGGGQNTEAFF.

The genes are TRBV5-8 and TRBJ1-5; D uncertain. The CDR3 loop spans 15 amino acids. Germline loops: CDR1 SGHTS, CDR2 YDEGEE. V was shortened by 0 bases and J by 1 base, with 8 bases between the two germline ends. Here the CDR3 DNA reads TGTGCCAGCAGCTTGGTCCCGGGGAGCAATCAGCCCCAGCATTTT. It encodes CASSLVPGSNQPQHF.

This clone was recorded at least ten times. V usage is TRBV2 and J usage is TRBJ2-1, with 9 bases identical to TRBD2. The trim removed 2 bases at V and 10 bases at J, leaving 9 bases unmatched. Germline CDR1 and CDR2: SNHLY and FYNNEI. The CDR3 spans 15 residues. CDR3 protein: CASSESVSGGREQFF. Here the CDR3 DNA reads TGTGCCAGCAGTGAATCGGTTAGCGGGGGCCGCGAGCAGTTCTTC.